The 4 T cell receptor beta chains presented below share a single source sample, sequenced in a study of cytotoxic CD8 clonotypes in ibrutinib-treated CLL. Sequencing was performed with immunoSEQ multiplex PCR; in TCRdb, only in-frame clones are kept and a portion is missing. The sample holds some 130,000 clones, 80% to 90% seen once. The source material was PBMCs, sampled after 24 months of ibrutinib treatment. These receptors originate from a human donor with chronic lymphocytic leukemia.

The rearrangement joins TRBV10-3 to TRBJ1-5, with D possibly matching TRBD1 (5 bases). V lost 3 bases and J lost 6, with 12 bases in between. The CDR3 extends over 14 amino acids. The V gene's germline CDR1 is ENHRY and CDR2 SYGVKD. CDR3 region: CAISEQQDTQPQHF. The CDR3 DNA sequence: TGTGCCATCAGTGAACAACAGGATACTCAGCCCCAGCATTTT.

This clone was observed a handful of times. The V and J genes are TRBV6-6 and TRBJ1-4; tentative D call: TRBD1 (6 bases). The germline gives CDR1 MNHNY, CDR2 SVGAGI (reference sequence). V lost 6 bases and J 5 bases, leaving 16 bases between the germline ends. The CDR3 has 15 amino acids. The CDR3 DNA reads as TGTGCCAGCAGCCCAGGAAGGACAGTGAATGAAAAACTGTTTTTT. Amino acids: CASSPGRTVNEKLFF.

This clone appeared a single time. J is TRBJ1-1 and V is TRBV7-9; possible D gene TRBD1, 5 bases. Germline lookup yields CDR1 SEHNR and CDR2 FQNEAQ (reference sequence). Between the trimmed V and J ends, which lost 1 base and 3 bases, there was a span of 18 bases. The CDR3 is made up of 17 amino acids. The CDR3 coding sequence is TGTGCCAGCAGCTTAGTAAAGGGACGTTGGAAAGACACTGAAGCTTTCTTT. Amino acid sequence: CASSLVKGRWKDTEAFF.

The V and J genes are TRBV27 and TRBJ2-3; either TRBD1 or TRBD2 may supply D (6 bases each). The CDR3 consists of 18 residues. Trimming shortened V by 3 bases and J by 3 bases, and 22 bases separated the two germline ends. Germline CDR1 reads MNHEY; CDR2 reads SMNVEV (reference sequence). The CDR3 loop is CASSLPPLLRGRTDTQYF. CDR3 sequence (DNA): TGTGCCAGCAGTTTGCCCCCCCTTTTAAGGGGGAGGACAGATACGCAGTATTTT.